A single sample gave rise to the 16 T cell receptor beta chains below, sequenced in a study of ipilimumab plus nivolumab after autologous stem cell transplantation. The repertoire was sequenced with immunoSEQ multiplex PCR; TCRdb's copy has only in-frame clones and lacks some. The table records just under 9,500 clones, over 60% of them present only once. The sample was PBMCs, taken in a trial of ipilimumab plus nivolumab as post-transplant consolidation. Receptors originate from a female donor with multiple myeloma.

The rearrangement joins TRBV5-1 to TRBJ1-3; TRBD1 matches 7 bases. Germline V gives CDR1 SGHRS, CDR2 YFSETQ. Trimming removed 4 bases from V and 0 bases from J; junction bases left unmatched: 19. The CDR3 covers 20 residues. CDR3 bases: TGCGCCAGCAGCGGCGGGACAGTTGGATCGGGAGGTGTCTCTGGAAACACCATATATTTT. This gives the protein CASSGGTVGSGGVSGNTIYF.

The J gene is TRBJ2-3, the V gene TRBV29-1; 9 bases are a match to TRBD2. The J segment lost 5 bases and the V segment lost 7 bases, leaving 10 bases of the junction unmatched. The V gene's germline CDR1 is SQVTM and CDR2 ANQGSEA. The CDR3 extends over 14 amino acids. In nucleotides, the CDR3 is TGCAGCGCTTTAGCGGGAGCAAGTATAGATACGCAGTATTTT. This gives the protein CSALAGASIDTQYF.

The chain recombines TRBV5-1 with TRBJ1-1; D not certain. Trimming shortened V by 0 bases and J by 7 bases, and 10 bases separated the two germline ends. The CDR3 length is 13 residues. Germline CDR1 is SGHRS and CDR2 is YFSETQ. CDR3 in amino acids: CASSLGPHYEAFF. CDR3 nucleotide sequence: TGCGCCAGCAGCTTGGGGCCGCACTATGAAGCTTTCTTT.

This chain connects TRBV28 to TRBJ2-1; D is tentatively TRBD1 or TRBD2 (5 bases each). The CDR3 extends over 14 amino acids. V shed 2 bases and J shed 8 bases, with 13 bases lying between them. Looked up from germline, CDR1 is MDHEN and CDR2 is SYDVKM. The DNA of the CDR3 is TGTGCCAGCAGTTTAACCAATGGGGACGATGAGCAGTTCTTC. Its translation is CASSLTNGDDEQFF.

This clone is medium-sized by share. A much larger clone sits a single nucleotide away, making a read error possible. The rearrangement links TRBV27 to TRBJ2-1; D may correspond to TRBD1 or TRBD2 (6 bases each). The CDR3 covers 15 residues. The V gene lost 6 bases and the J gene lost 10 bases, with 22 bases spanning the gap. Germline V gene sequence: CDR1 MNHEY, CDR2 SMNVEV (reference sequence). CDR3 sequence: CASSLGGGAGREQFF. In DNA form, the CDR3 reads TGTGCCAGCAGCCTCGGGGGCGGGGCCGGGCGGGAGCAGTTCTTC.

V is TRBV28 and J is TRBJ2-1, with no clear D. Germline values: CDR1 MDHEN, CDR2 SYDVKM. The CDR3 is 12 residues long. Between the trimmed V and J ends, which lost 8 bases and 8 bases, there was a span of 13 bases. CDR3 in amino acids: CASRKGSYEQFF. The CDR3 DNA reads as TGTGCCAGCCGCAAAGGTAGCTATGAGCAGTTCTTC.

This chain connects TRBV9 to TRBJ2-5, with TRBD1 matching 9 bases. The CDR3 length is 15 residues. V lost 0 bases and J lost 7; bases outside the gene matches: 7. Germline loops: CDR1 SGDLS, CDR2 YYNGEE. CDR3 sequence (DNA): TGTGCCAGCAGCGTAGGAGGGACAGGGTTGGGGACCCAGTACTTC. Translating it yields CASSVGGTGLGTQYF. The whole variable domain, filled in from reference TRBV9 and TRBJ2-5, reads DSGVTQTPKHLITATGQRVTLRCSPRSGDLSVYWYQQSLDQGLQFLIQYYNGEERAKGNILERFSAQQFPDLHSELNLSSLELGDSALYFCASSVGGTGLGTQYFGPGTRLLVL.

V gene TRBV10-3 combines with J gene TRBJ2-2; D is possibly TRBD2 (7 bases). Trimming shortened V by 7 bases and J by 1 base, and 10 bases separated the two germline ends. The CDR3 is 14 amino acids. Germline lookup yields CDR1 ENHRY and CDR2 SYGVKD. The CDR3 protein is CAIKGGQNTGELFF. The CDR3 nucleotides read TGTGCCATCAAGGGGGGGCAGAACACCGGGGAGCTGTTTTTT.

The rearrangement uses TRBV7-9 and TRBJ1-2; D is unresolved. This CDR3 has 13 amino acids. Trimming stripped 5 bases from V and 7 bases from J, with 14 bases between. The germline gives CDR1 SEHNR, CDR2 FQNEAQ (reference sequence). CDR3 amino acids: CASSPHGRTGYTF. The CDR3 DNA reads TGTGCCAGCAGCCCACATGGACGGACTGGCTACACCTTC.

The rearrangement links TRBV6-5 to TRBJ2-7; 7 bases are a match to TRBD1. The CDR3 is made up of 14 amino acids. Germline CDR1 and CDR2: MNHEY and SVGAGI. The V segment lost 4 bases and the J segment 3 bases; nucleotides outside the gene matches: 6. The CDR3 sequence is CASSLGQDRYEQYF. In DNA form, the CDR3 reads TGTGCCAGCAGTTTAGGACAGGATCGCTACGAGCAGTACTTC.

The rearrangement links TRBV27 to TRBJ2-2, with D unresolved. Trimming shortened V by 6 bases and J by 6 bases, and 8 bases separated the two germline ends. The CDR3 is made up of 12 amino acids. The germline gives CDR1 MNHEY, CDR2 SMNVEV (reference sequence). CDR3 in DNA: TGTGCCAGCAGCTACCCGGCCGGGGAGCTGTTTTTT. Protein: CASSYPAGELFF.

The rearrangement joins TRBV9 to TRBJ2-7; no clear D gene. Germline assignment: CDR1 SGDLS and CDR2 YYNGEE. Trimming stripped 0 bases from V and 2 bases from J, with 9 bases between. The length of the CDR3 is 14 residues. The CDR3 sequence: CASSVEGIPYEQYF. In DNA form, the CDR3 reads TGTGCCAGCAGCGTAGAAGGGATTCCCTACGAGCAGTACTTC.

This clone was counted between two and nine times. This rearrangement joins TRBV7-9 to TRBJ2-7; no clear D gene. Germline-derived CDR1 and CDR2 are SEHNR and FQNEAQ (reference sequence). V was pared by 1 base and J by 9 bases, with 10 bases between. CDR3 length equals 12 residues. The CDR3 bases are TGTGCCAGCAGCTTAGAGGAACGGGCGCAGTACTTC. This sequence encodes CASSLEERAQYF.

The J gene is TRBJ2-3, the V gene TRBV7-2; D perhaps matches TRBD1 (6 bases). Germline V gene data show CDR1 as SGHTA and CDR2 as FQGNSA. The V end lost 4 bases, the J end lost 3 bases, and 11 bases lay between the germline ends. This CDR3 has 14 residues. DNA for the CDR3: TGTGCCAGCAGCTCCCCCACAGGGACAGATACGCAGTATTTT. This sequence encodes CASSSPTGTDTQYF.

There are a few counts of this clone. In DNA form, the CDR3 reads TGTGCCAGCAGTTTCCGGGACAGGCAGCAGGGACCCCAGCATTTT. This gives the protein CASSFRDRQQGPQHF. This chain connects TRBV28 to TRBJ1-5, with 8 bases matching TRBD1. Germline V gene sequence: CDR1 MDHEN, CDR2 SYDVKM. The junction had 11 bases not matched to a gene; V was cut back by 3 bases and J by 10 bases. The CDR3 consists of 15 residues.

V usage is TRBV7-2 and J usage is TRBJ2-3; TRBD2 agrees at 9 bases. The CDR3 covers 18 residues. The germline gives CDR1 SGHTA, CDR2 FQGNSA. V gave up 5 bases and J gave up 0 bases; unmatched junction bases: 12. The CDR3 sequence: CASSRLGLAGTSTDTQYF. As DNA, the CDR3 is TGTGCCAGCAGCCGCCTCGGGCTAGCGGGGACTAGCACAGATACGCAGTATTTT.